This T cell receptor beta chain was profiled in a study of blood T cell repertoires in COVID-19. Study details: T cells, B-cell-depleted T cells, or PBMCs supplied cDNA or gDNA.

J was trimmed by 6 bases and V by 4 bases; bases with no gene match: 10. Germline loops: CDR1 LGHNA, CDR2 YNFKEQ. The CDR3 sequence is 16 residues long. Profiled with immunoSEQ multiplex PCR; TCRdb holds only in-frame clones, not every one. The sample lists about 19,000 clones, roughly 90% occurring once. The chain is built from TRBV4-2 and TRBJ2-3; 10 bases are a match to TRBD2. Sequenced sample: peripheral blood. The receptor comes from a human donor in a cohort sampled during active COVID-19. This chain's CDR3 is CASSRKSGGAVDTQYF. CDR3 DNA sequence: TGTGCCAGCAGCCGAAAAAGCGGGGGGGCCGTTGATACGCAGTATTTT.